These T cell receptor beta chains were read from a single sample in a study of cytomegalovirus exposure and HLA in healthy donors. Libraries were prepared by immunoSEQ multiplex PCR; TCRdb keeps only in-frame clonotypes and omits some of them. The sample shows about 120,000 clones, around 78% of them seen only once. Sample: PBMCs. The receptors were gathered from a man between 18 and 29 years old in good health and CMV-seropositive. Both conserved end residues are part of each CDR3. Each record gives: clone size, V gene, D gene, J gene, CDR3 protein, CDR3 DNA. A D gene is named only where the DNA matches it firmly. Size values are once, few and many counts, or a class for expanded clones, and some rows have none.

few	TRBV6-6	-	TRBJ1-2	CASTPNRDKGYTF	TGTGCCAGCACCCCAAACAGGGATAAGGGCTACACCTTC
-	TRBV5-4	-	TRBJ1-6	CASSPIPFDGGIDNSPLHF	TGTGCCAGCAGCCCGATTCCTTTTGATGGGGGGATTGATAATTCACCCCTCCACTTT
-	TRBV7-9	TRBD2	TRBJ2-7	CASSPLGGGPLYEQYF	TGTGCCAGCAGCCCTTTAGGCGGGGGGCCACTCTACGAGCAGTACTTC
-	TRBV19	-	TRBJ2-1	CASSAPGRGLGEQFF	TGTGCCAGTAGCGCACCCGGGAGAGGGTTGGGTGAGCAGTTCTTC
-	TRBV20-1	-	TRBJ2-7	CSARVIEQYF	TGCAGTGCTAGAGTTATTGAGCAGTACTTC
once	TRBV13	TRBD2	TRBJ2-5	CASSSRPLAGEETQYF	TGTGCCAGCAGCTCAAGGCCACTAGCGGGGGAAGAGACCCAGTACTTC
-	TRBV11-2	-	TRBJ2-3	CASTPTEVTDTQYF	TGTGCCAGCACCCCCACGGAGGTCACAGATACGCAGTATTTT
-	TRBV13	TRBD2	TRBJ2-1	CASSPSGTRRNEQFF	TGTGCCAGCAGCCCTAGCGGGACCCGGAGGAATGAGCAGTTCTTC
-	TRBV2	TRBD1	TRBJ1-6	CASSFDGQDLNRRNSPLHF	TGTGCCAGCAGTTTTGATGGACAGGACCTAAATAGGAGGAATTCACCCCTCCACTTT
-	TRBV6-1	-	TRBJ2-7	CASSEGTAWTYEQYF	TGTGCCAGCAGTGAAGGCACAGCTTGGACCTACGAGCAGTACTTC
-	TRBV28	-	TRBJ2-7	CASSSTDNSYEQYF	TGTGCCAGCAGTTCAACAGATAACTCCTACGAGCAGTACTTC
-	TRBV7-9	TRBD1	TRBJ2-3	CASSRTGWDADTQYF	TGTGCCAGCAGCCGGACAGGATGGGATGCAGATACGCAGTATTTT
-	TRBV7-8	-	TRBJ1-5	CASSLVSLRAPNQPQHF	TGTGCCAGCAGCTTAGTCTCGTTGAGGGCTCCAAATCAGCCCCAGCATTTT
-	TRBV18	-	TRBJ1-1	CASSPRSNTEAFF	TGTGCCAGCTCACCCAGATCGAACACTGAAGCTTTCTTT
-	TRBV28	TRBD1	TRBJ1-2	CASSLSSRTGPDYPF	TGTGCCAGCAGTTTATCGAGCCGGACAGGGCCCGACTACCCCTTC
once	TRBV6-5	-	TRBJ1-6	CASSARDYSPLHF	TGTGCCAGCAGTGCCAGGGATTACTCACCCCTCCACTTT
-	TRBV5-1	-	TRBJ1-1	CASSSRAGEAFF	TGCGCCAGCAGCTCGAGGGCCGGAGAAGCTTTCTTT
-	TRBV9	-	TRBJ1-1	CASSEGGVGYTEAFF	TGTGCCAGCAGCGAGGGGGGGGTTGGGTACACTGAAGCTTTCTTT
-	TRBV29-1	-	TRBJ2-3	CSVEDIRGTDTQYF	TGCAGCGTTGAAGATATTCGAGGGACAGATACGCAGTATTTT
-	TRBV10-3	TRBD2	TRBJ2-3	CATLAGGSTDTQYF	TGTGCCACCCTAGCGGGGGGTTCCACAGATACGCAGTATTTT
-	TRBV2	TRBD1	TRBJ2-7	CASREPRQGPTYEQYF	TGTGCCAGCAGAGAACCCCGACAGGGCCCCACCTACGAGCAGTACTTC
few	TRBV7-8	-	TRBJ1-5	CASSPRSGGQPQHF	TGTGCCAGCAGCCCCAGAAGTGGTGGTCAGCCCCAGCATTTT
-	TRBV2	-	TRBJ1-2	CASIPWGESGYTF	TGTGCCAGCATTCCTTGGGGGGAAAGTGGCTACACCTTC
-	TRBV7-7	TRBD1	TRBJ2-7	CASSSGTASYEQYF	TGTGCCAGCAGCTCCGGGACAGCATCCTACGAGCAGTACTTC
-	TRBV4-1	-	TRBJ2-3	CASSQDRRLESTDTQYF	TGCGCCAGCAGCCAAGATCGCCGCTTGGAGAGCACAGATACGCAGTATTTT
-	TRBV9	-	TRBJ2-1	CASSVEIGGLEQFF	TGTGCCAGCAGCGTCGAAATCGGGGGGCTTGAGCAGTTCTTC
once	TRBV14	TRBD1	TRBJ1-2	CASSRGTGSYGYTF	TGTGCCAGCAGCCGGGGGACAGGGAGCTATGGCTACACCTTC
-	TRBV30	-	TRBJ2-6	CALAGSSSGANVLTF	TGTGCCTTAGCCGGATCCAGCTCTGGGGCCAACGTCCTGACTTTC
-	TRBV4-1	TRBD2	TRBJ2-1	CASSPLAGASNEQFF	TGCGCCAGCAGCCCACTAGCGGGGGCCTCCAATGAGCAGTTCTTC
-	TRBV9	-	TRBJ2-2	CASSVEGAGAGELFF	TGTGCCAGCAGCGTAGAGGGAGCGGGCGCCGGGGAGCTGTTTTTT
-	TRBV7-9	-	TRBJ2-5	CSSSSRGETQYF	TGTTCCAGCAGTTCAAGGGGGGAGACCCAGTACTTC
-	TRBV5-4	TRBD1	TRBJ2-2	CASSFIGTGRSGELFF	TGTGCCAGCAGCTTCATCGGGACAGGTCGTTCCGGGGAGCTGTTTTTT
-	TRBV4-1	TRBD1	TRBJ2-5	CASSQEQGASETQYF	TGCGCCAGCAGCCAAGAACAGGGGGCATCGGAGACCCAGTACTTC
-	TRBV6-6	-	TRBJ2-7	CASSPRTLTYEQYF	TGTGCCAGCAGTCCTCGGACACTAACCTACGAGCAGTACTTC
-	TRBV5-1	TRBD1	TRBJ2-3	CASRVQGTDTQYF	TGCGCCAGCAGGGTACAGGGGACAGATACGCAGTATTTT
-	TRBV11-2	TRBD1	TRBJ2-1	CASSFLTGDNEQFF	TGTGCCAGCAGCTTCTTGACAGGGGACAATGAGCAGTTCTTC
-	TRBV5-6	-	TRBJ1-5	CASSSTGFNQPQHF	TGTGCCAGCAGCTCGACAGGTTTCAATCAGCCCCAGCATTTT